The rows below give T cell receptor beta chains drawn from one sample of a study of T cell repertoires in cytomegalovirus infection. Via MiXCR, TCRdb re-called the reads, giving one row per CDR3 protein. The repertoire holds hundreds of thousands of distinct CDR3 sequences, with approximately 7% as singletons. Input material: PBMCs. These receptor sequences come from a human donor in good health (CMV status not recorded). Some clones in this sample may be carry-over from other donors' samples. CDR3s include the opening cysteine and the closing phenylalanine or tryptophan. D genes are given only for firm matches. Clone size, where shown, is once, few, many, or a class for clones that have expanded.

j_gene: TRBJ2-1
abundance: few
v_gene: TRBV29-1
len: 13
d_gene: .
CDR3nt: TGCAGCGTTGAAGTTTCGGCCGAGGGTGAGCAGTTCTTC
CDR3aa: CSVEVSAEGEQFF

j_gene: TRBJ1-5
abundance: .
v_gene: TRBV20-1
len: 13
d_gene: .
CDR3nt: TGCAGTGCCGAGGGGGGGGCAAGTCAGCCCCAGCATTTT
CDR3aa: CSAEGGASQPQHF

j_gene: TRBJ2-1
abundance: many
v_gene: TRBV25-1
len: 12
d_gene: .
CDR3nt: TGTGCCAGCAGTGAAGAGTACAATGAGCAGTTCTTC
CDR3aa: CASSEEYNEQFF

j_gene: TRBJ1-2
abundance: .
v_gene: TRBV29-1
len: 13
d_gene: TRBD1
CDR3nt: TGCAGCGTGGGACAGGGGGGTCTTACAGGCTACACCTTC
CDR3aa: CSVGQGGLTGYTF

j_gene: TRBJ1-1
abundance: many
v_gene: TRBV20-1
len: 15
d_gene: .
CDR3nt: TGCAGTGCTAGACCCCCCCTGGGAGTGAACACTGAAGCTTTCTTT
CDR3aa: CSARPPLGVNTEAFF

j_gene: TRBJ1-1
abundance: many
v_gene: TRBV5-1
len: 11
d_gene: .
CDR3nt: TGCGCCAGCAGCACGAACACTGAAGCTTTCTTT
CDR3aa: CASSTNTEAFF

j_gene: TRBJ2-5
abundance: many
v_gene: TRBV7-2
len: 14
d_gene: .
CDR3nt: TGTGCCAGCAGCCGGCCGGGGGTCGTGGAGACCCAGTACTTC
CDR3aa: CASSRPGVVETQYF

j_gene: TRBJ2-1
abundance: .
v_gene: TRBV29-1
len: 14
d_gene: .
CDR3nt: TGCAGCGTTGAAGGGGTAGTCGGGGAAAATGAGCAGTTCTTC
CDR3aa: CSVEGVVGENEQFF

j_gene: TRBJ1-1
abundance: .
v_gene: TRBV20-1
len: 13
d_gene: .
CDR3nt: TGCAGTGCTAGTCCCAGTCTGAACACTGAAGCTTTCTTT
CDR3aa: CSASPSLNTEAFF

j_gene: TRBJ2-5
abundance: many
v_gene: TRBV7-2
len: 14
d_gene: TRBD1
CDR3nt: TGTGCCAGCAGCAAAGGGGGCATGTTAGAGACCCAGTACTTC
CDR3aa: CASSKGGMLETQYF

j_gene: TRBJ2-3
abundance: .
v_gene: TRBV7-9
len: 17
d_gene: TRBD2
CDR3nt: TGTGCCAGCAGCTCTCTCCGGCCGGCGGGAGTAACAGATACGCAGTATTTT
CDR3aa: CASSSLRPAGVTDTQYF

j_gene: TRBJ2-7
abundance: many
v_gene: TRBV13
len: 17
d_gene: .
CDR3nt: TGTGCCAGCAGCTTAGAGCTAGCCGAGGGCAGGCCCCCCGAAATGTACTTC
CDR3aa: CASSLELAEGRPPEMYF

j_gene: TRBJ2-2
abundance: many
v_gene: TRBV18
len: 17
d_gene: .
CDR3nt: TGTGCCAGCTCACGGCGAGGGGACTCCGCGAACACCGGGGAGCTGTTTTTT
CDR3aa: CASSRRGDSANTGELFF

j_gene: TRBJ1-5
abundance: many
v_gene: TRBV7-2
len: 15
d_gene: TRBD1
CDR3nt: TGTGCCAGCAGCTTAGCGGCAGGGGGCAGTCAGCCCCAGCATTTT
CDR3aa: CASSLAAGGSQPQHF

j_gene: TRBJ2-3
abundance: few
v_gene: TRBV29-1
len: 14
d_gene: TRBD2
CDR3nt: TGCAGCGTTGAACCTAGCGGGGGCACAGATACGCAGTATTTT
CDR3aa: CSVEPSGGTDTQYF

j_gene: TRBJ1-4
abundance: many
v_gene: TRBV6-7
len: 14
d_gene: .
CDR3nt: TGTGCCAGCAGTTTACCCAGAACGAATGAAAAACTGTTTTTT
CDR3aa: CASSLPRTNEKLFF

j_gene: TRBJ1-1
abundance: many
v_gene: TRBV7-2
len: 16
d_gene: .
CDR3nt: TGTGCCAGCAGCTTAGACACAGGGTCTGCGAACACTGAAGCTTTCTTT
CDR3aa: CASSLDTGSANTEAFF

j_gene: TRBJ1-4
abundance: few
v_gene: TRBV9
len: 14
d_gene: TRBD1
CDR3nt: TGTGCCAGCAGCGCGACAGGGTGGAGTGAAAAACTGTTTTTT
CDR3aa: CASSATGWSEKLFF

j_gene: TRBJ2-4
abundance: many
v_gene: TRBV5-1
len: 17
d_gene: .
CDR3nt: TGCGCCAGCAGCTTGGAGGCGTCGGCGGTTGGCAAAAACATTCAGTACTTC
CDR3aa: CASSLEASAVGKNIQYF

j_gene: TRBJ1-1
abundance: many
v_gene: TRBV20-1
len: 12
d_gene: .
CDR3nt: TGCAGTGCTAACCGGGTAGGCACTGAAGCTTTCTTT
CDR3aa: CSANRVGTEAFF

j_gene: TRBJ1-1
abundance: .
v_gene: TRBV6-5
len: 13
d_gene: TRBD1
CDR3nt: TGTGCCAGCAAGGGACAGGAGGTATCTGAAGCTTTCTTT
CDR3aa: CASKGQEVSEAFF

j_gene: TRBJ2-1
abundance: many
v_gene: TRBV6-5
len: 14
d_gene: .
CDR3nt: TGTGCCAGCAGTTACGGTGAGGTTTACAATGAGCAGTTCTTC
CDR3aa: CASSYGEVYNEQFF

j_gene: TRBJ1-2
abundance: many
v_gene: TRBV28
len: 17
d_gene: .
CDR3nt: TGTGCCAGCAGTGCCCATTCCTCCGGGGAAACTAACTATGGCTACACCTTC
CDR3aa: CASSAHSSGETNYGYTF